The 26 T cell receptor beta chains below all came from one sample that was sequenced in a study of identical twins (dated by TCRdb to about 2016). Library method: 5' RACE. The sequencing machine was an Illumina HiSeq 2000. The public reads were run again by TCRdb, first through fastp at Q25 and then through MiXCR, and only productive beta chains were kept. Identical CDR3 proteins give one entry, which carries the most common genes and DNA. A total of 460,000 or so distinct CDR3 sequences appear in this sample, 14% of them only once. About 0.53% of the sample rests with the top ten. These data also featured in a second study, about yellow fever vaccine responses in identical twins.

The sequenced material came from CD4+ T cells sorted from blood. These receptor sequences come from a woman under 30 in good health.

The chain combines TRBV6-1 with TRBJ2-4; D is perhaps TRBD2 (7 bases). Trimming took off 8 bases at V and 10 bases at J, with 21 bases between the two ends. The CDR3 runs 14 residues. The germline gives CDR1 MNHNS, CDR2 SASEGT. The CDR3 sequence: CASRTDPRGGIQYF. CDR3 bases: TGTGCCAGCCGGACGGACCCCAGGGGAGGGATTCAGTACTTC.

V is TRBV12-3 or TRBV12-4 and J is TRBJ1-5; D is perhaps TRBD1 (6 bases). CDR3 length equals 16 residues. Trimming removed 4 bases at V and 7 bases at J, with 20 bases between. This chain's CDR3 is CASSSGEGLGWQPQHF. In DNA form, the CDR3 reads TGTGCCAGCAGTTCAGGGGAAGGGCTAGGATGGCAGCCCCAGCATTTT.

There are a few counts of this clonotype. The chain carries TRBV5-1 and TRBJ2-1; D uncertain. CDR1 SGHRS and CDR2 YFSETQ come from the germline V gene. The CDR3 consists of 18 residues. V was pared by 0 bases and J by 0 bases, with 16 bases between. The CDR3: CASSLAVGLLSSYNEQFF. In DNA, the CDR3 is TGCGCCAGCAGCTTGGCGGTCGGGCTCCTTAGCTCCTACAATGAGCAGTTCTTC.

The chain couples TRBV20-1 to TRBJ2-6; D may match TRBD1 or TRBD2 (5 bases each). Trimming shortened V by 6 bases and J by 0 bases, and 24 bases separated the two germline ends. The length of the CDR3 is 19 residues. CDR1 DFQATT and CDR2 SNEGSKA come from the germline V gene (reference sequence). The CDR3 DNA is TGCAGTGCAATCGCACCCCCCGGGACGGCACACTCTGGGGCCAACGTCCTGACTTTC. This encodes CSAIAPPGTAHSGANVLTF.

This clonotype occurred a few times. The chain links TRBV7-2 to TRBJ2-7; no reliable D call. The CDR3 extends over 14 amino acids. V lost 1 base, J lost 2 bases, and 9 bases lay in between. CDR1 and CDR2 (germline): SGHTA, FQGNSA. As DNA, the CDR3 is TGTGCCAGCAGCTTAGATCCGTCTACCTACGAGCAGTACTTC. Translating gives CASSLDPSTYEQYF.

This clonotype was seen a few times. The chain has TRBV7-9 and TRBJ1-2; D is ambiguous. CDR3 size: 13 residues. With 2 bases removed from V and 3 bases from J, the gap between germline ends came to 7 bases. CDR1 and CDR2 from the germline V gene are SEHNR and FQNEAQ (reference sequence). Here the CDR3 reads CASSLNIDYGYTF. The CDR3 nucleotides read TGTGCCAGCAGCTTAAACATTGACTATGGCTACACCTTC.

This clonotype was seen a few times. J is TRBJ1-4 and V is TRBV9; D is undetermined. Germline assignment: CDR1 SGDLS and CDR2 YYNGEE. There are 15 residues in the CDR3. Trimming stripped 0 bases from V and 7 bases from J, with 13 bases between. The CDR3 bases are TGTGCCAGCAGCGTAGGGGCCCATACGGCTGAAAAACTGTTTTTT. It translates to CASSVGAHTAEKLFF.

The sample holds a few counts of this clonotype. The rearrangement uses TRBV20-1 and TRBJ2-7, with 8 bases aligning to TRBD1. The V gene end was trimmed by 4 bases and the J gene end by 0 bases; junction bases not matched to a gene: 11. There are 16 residues in the CDR3. In germline, CDR1 is DFQATT, CDR2 SNEGSKA (reference sequence). The CDR3 spells CSANGRGHGSSYEQYF. The CDR3 nucleotides are TGCAGTGCTAACGGCAGGGGGCACGGGAGCTCCTACGAGCAGTACTTC.

This chain uses TRBV7-2 with TRBJ2-1; 11 nucleotides agree with TRBD2. Looked up from germline, CDR1 is SGHTA and CDR2 is FQGNSA. The CDR3 is 16 residues long. V shed 2 bases, J shed 9 bases, and the junction held 9 bases outside the gene matches. The CDR3 DNA sequence: TGTGCCAGCAGCTTAAAAAGGCTAGCGGGGGGACCTGAGCAGTTCTTC. The encoded protein is CASSLKRLAGGPEQFF.

The genes are TRBV5-6 and TRBJ2-7; D ambiguous. CDR1 is SGHDT and CDR2 is YYEEEE in the germline V gene. Trimming stripped 2 bases from V and 5 bases from J, with 5 bases between. There are 11 residues in the CDR3. CDR3 in amino acids: CASSFTDEQYF. DNA of the CDR3: TGTGCCAGCAGCTTTACAGACGAGCAGTACTTC.

The chain couples TRBV2 to TRBJ1-1, with TRBD1 matching over 9 bases. This CDR3 spans 14 amino acids. CDR1 is SNHLY, CDR2 FYNNEI, per germline. After removal of 6 bases from V and 1 base from J, the junction contained 3 bases not matched to a gene. The CDR3 region is CASRGTGPNTEAFF. CDR3 nucleotides: TGTGCCAGCAGGGGGACAGGGCCGAACACTGAAGCTTTCTTT.

This clonotype was detected only a few times. The gene calls are TRBV7-2 and TRBJ2-7; a weak D match, TRBD1 (5 bases). Trimming removed 3 bases from V and 4 bases from J, with 10 bases in between. The CDR3 has 13 amino acids. CDR1 and CDR2 from the germline V gene are SGHTA and FQGNSA. In DNA form, the CDR3 reads TGTGCCAGCAGCTTGGGGTCAGGGTACGAGCAGTACTTC. This translates into CASSLGSGYEQYF.

This clonotype was counted only a few times. The V gene is TRBV13, the J gene TRBJ1-6; D is ambiguous. The CDR3 is made up of 15 amino acids. The V end was cut by 5 bases, the J end by 7 bases, with 15 bases between. Germline assignment: CDR1 PRHDT and CDR2 FYEKMQ (reference sequence). CDR3: CASSPRSGSNSPLHF. In nucleotides, the CDR3 is TGTGCCAGCAGCCCGAGAAGTGGGTCGAATTCACCCCTCCACTTT.

This clonotype was counted ten times or more. J is TRBJ1-4 and V is TRBV29-1, with no clear D. V lost 7 bases, J lost 1 base, and 10 bases lay in between. The germline V gene encodes CDR1 SQVTM and CDR2 ANQGSEA. CDR3 length: 13 amino acids. CDR3 residues: CSATVRTNEKLFF. The DNA of the CDR3 is TGCAGCGCCACGGTCAGAACTAATGAAAAACTGTTTTTT. The full variable domain, in which reference TRBV29-1 and TRBJ1-4 provide the parts outside the CDR3, is SAVISQKPSRDICQRGTSLTIQCQVDSQVTMMFWYRQQPGQSLTLIATANQGSEATYESGFVIDKFPISRPNLTFSTLTVSNMSPEDSSIYLCSATVRTNEKLFFGSGTQLSVL.

The chain couples TRBV7-2 to TRBJ2-1; D may be TRBD2 (6 bases). Trimming stripped 1 base from V and 9 bases from J, with 16 bases between. Germline lookup yields CDR1 SGHTA and CDR2 FQGNSA. The CDR3 extends over 15 amino acids. CDR3 coding DNA: TGTGCCAGCAGCTTAGAGTACGGGGGTGTTAGTGAGCAGTTCTTC. Its translation is CASSLEYGGVSEQFF.

The V and J genes are TRBV7-6 and TRBJ2-7; weak D call: TRBD2 (5 bases). Germline CDR1 reads SGHVS; CDR2 reads FNYEAQ. The length of the CDR3 is 12 residues. V lost 5 bases, J lost 6 bases, and 11 bases lay in between. CDR3 region: CASSPTRSEQYF. The CDR3 nucleotides are TGTGCCAGCAGCCCAACTAGGTCCGAGCAGTACTTC.

The chain carries TRBV29-1 and TRBJ2-7; D is perhaps TRBD1 (6 bases). Germline CDR1 is SQVTM and CDR2 is ANQGSEA. Trimming pared 3 bases from V and 5 bases from J, leaving 14 bases between. The CDR3 runs 13 residues. The CDR3 loop is CSVELGQIHEQYF. For the CDR3, the DNA is TGCAGCGTTGAGCTCGGACAGATCCACGAGCAGTACTTC.

This clonotype was seen many times. The chain links TRBV7-2 to TRBJ1-4; 10 positions agree with TRBD1. The CDR3 contains 12 residues. The V gene's germline CDR1 is SGHTA and CDR2 FQGNSA. Trimming cost V 4 bases and J 14 bases; bases outside gene matches: 4. Here the CDR3 reads CASSSGTGALFF. The CDR3 bases are TGTGCCAGCAGCTCCGGGACAGGGGCCCTGTTTTTT.

Only a few counts were recorded for this clonotype. The chain couples TRBV9 to TRBJ2-2; 11 bases fit TRBD1. From germline, CDR1 is SGDLS and CDR2 YYNGEE. V dropped 4 bases and J dropped 7; count of bases not matched to a gene: 9. The CDR3 loop spans 16 amino acids. Written as DNA, the CDR3 is TGTGCCAGCAGCCCGGGACAGGGGGAGGTCAGCGGGGAGCTGTTTTTT. The encoded protein is CASSPGQGEVSGELFF.

In its sample, this clonotype was seen a few times. The CDR3 bases are TGTGCCAGCAGCCAAGCACACGGGAGCTCCTACGAGCAGTACTTC. Translation gives CASSQAHGSSYEQYF. The chain is built from TRBV4-2 and TRBJ2-7; D is perhaps TRBD2 (6 bases). Germline CDR1 LGHNA, CDR2 YNFKEQ. This CDR3 has 15 residues. V was pared by 1 base and J by 0 bases, with 10 bases between.

This clonotype has more than one count but fewer than ten. This rearrangement joins TRBV5-1 to TRBJ2-3; no definite D call. Germline loops: CDR1 SGHRS, CDR2 YFSETQ. Trimming shortened V by 1 base and J by 6 bases, and 9 bases separated the two germline ends. This CDR3 has 13 amino acids. CDR3 residues: CASSLSTADTQYF. CDR3 bases: TGCGCCAGCAGCTTGTCAACAGCCGATACGCAGTATTTT. The full variable domain, with the rest looked up from reference TRBV5-1 and TRBJ2-3, is KAGVTQTPRYLIKTRGQQVTLSCSPISGHRSVSWYQQTPGQGLQFLFEYFSETQRNKGNFPGRFSGRQFSNSRSEMNVSTLELGDSALYLCASSLSTADTQYFGPGTRLTVL.

The chain carries TRBV5-4 and TRBJ1-6; D is perhaps TRBD1 (6 bases). Looked up from germline, CDR1 is SGHNT and CDR2 is YYREEE (reference sequence). The CDR3 spans 16 residues. Between the trimmed V and J ends, which lost 1 base and 7 bases, there was a span of 15 bases. The CDR3, as DNA: TGTGCCAGCAGCTTGTGGTCAGGGGCTTCGAATTCACCCCTCCACTTT. This sequence encodes CASSLWSGASNSPLHF.

The chain carries TRBV7-2 and TRBJ2-2; D might be TRBD1 or TRBD2, each matching 5 bases. CDR1 and CDR2 (germline): SGHTA, FQGNSA. This CDR3 is 17 amino acids long. Trimming took off 7 bases at V and 4 bases at J, with 22 bases between the two ends. CDR3 sequence reads: CASIQGVRGGVTGELFF. DNA of the CDR3: TGTGCCAGCATCCAAGGGGTCCGTGGGGGTGTCACCGGGGAGCTGTTTTTT. The full variable domain, in which reference TRBV7-2 and TRBJ2-2 provide the parts outside the CDR3, is GAGVSQSPSNKVTEKGKDVELRCDPISGHTALYWYRQSLGQGLEFLIYFQGNSAPDKSGLPSDRFSAERTGGSVSTLTIQRTQQEDSAVYLCASIQGVRGGVTGELFFGEGSRLTVL.

The V call is TRBV2, the J call TRBJ1-1; D is unclear. The V gene lost 8 bases and the J gene lost 5 bases, with 15 bases spanning the gap. The CDR3 loop spans 13 amino acids. CDR1 is SNHLY and CDR2 is FYNNEI in the germline V gene. The CDR3 loop is CASLRSLRTEAFF. As DNA, the CDR3 is TGTGCCAGCCTGAGGAGTTTGAGGACTGAAGCTTTCTTT.

This sequence joins TRBV4-2 and TRBJ2-7, with 8 bases fitting TRBD1. Germline trimming cut 4 bases from V and 1 base from J; bases unmatched to any gene: 6. Germline values: CDR1 LGHNA, CDR2 YNFKEQ. This CDR3 has 15 residues. The CDR3 DNA follows: TGTGCCAGCAGCCGGAACCGGGACAGGTCCTACGAGCAGTACTTC. Translated, it gives CASSRNRDRSYEQYF.

In its sample, this clonotype was seen a few times. The chain links TRBV7-2 to TRBJ1-1, with TRBD1 identical over 7 bases. After removal of 5 bases from V and 5 bases from J, the junction contained 11 bases not matched to a gene. From germline, CDR1 is SGHTA and CDR2 FQGNSA. CDR3 length: 15 residues. The CDR3 DNA follows: TGTGCCAGCAGCCCGCCCCCCAGGGGGGGGACTGAAGCTTTCTTT. This encodes CASSPPPRGGTEAFF.